These 17 T cell receptor beta chains share one sample of origin, sequenced in a study of T cell changes during pregnancy in multiple sclerosis. The repertoire was sequenced with immunoSEQ multiplex PCR; TCRdb's copy has only in-frame clones and lacks some. This sample yields some 62,000 clones, of which about 90% are seen a single time; about 2.9% belongs to the top ten. The sample consisted of peripheral blood, taken in the second trimester of pregnancy. Every receptor here comes from a female donor in good health, enrolled as a control in a pregnancy study.

This clone was seen more than once but under ten times. The chain recombines TRBV2 with TRBJ2-2, with a tentative D call TRBD1 (6 bases). Germline V gene lookup returns CDR1 SNHLY and CDR2 FYNNEI. The CDR3 sequence is 17 residues long. Trimming took off 0 bases at V and 4 bases at J, with 15 bases between the two ends. CDR3 coding DNA: TGTGCCAGCAGTGAAGCCCACTACGGACAGCTCACCGGGGAGCTGTTTTTT. It yields the protein CASSEAHYGQLTGELFF. Looking up the rest from reference TRBV2 and TRBJ2-2 gives the full variable domain: EPEVTQTPSHQVTQMGQEVILRCVPISNHLYFYWYRQILGQKVEFLVSFYNNEISEKSEIFDDQFSVERPDGSNFTLKIRSTKLEDSAMYFCASSEAHYGQLTGELFFGEGSRLTVL.

The DNA of the CDR3 is TGTGCCAGCAGCCATTACATAAGCTCCTACAATGAGCAGTTCTTC. This translates into CASSHYISSYNEQFF. The chain uses TRBV28 and TRBJ2-1; D gene unclear. V was shortened by 6 bases and J by 0 bases, with 12 bases between the two germline ends. Germline-derived CDR1 and CDR2 are MDHEN and SYDVKM. CDR3 size: 15 residues. Full variable domain (outside the CDR3, taken from reference TRBV28 and TRBJ2-1): DVKVTQSSRYLVKRTGEKVFLECVQDMDHENMFWYRQDPGLGLRLIYFSYDVKMKEKGDIPEGYSVSREKKERFSLILESASTNQTSMYLCASSHYISSYNEQFFGPGTRLTVL.

This clone came up many times. This sequence joins TRBV6-4 and TRBJ2-1; 10 bases map to TRBD2. Trimming took 3 bases from V and 3 from J; bases not matched to a gene: 2. From germline, CDR1 is MRHNA and CDR2 SNTAGT. This CDR3 is built from 15 residues. This CDR3 is CASSETSGDYNEQFF. The CDR3 DNA sequence: TGTGCCAGCAGTGAAACTAGCGGGGACTACAATGAGCAGTTCTTC.

This clone was detected only a few times. The rearrangement joins TRBV6-5 to TRBJ2-7; 8 bases agree with TRBD1. Germline V lookup: CDR1 MNHEY, CDR2 SVGAGI. This CDR3 has 14 residues. Trimming at V came to 5 bases and at J to 6 bases, leaving 9 bases not matched to a gene. CDR3 DNA sequence: TGTGCCAGCAGTACGCGGACAGGGCGGGGCGAGCAGTACTTC. This translates into CASSTRTGRGEQYF.

The chain links TRBV2 to TRBJ2-7; 7 bases match TRBD2. The junction had 5 bases not matched to a gene; V was cut back by 3 bases and J by 0 bases. This CDR3 has 15 residues. The germline V gene has CDR1 SNHLY and CDR2 FYNNEI. The CDR3 sequence: CASSDRRGSSYEQYF. In DNA, the CDR3 is TGTGCCAGCAGTGATCGGCGGGGGAGCTCCTACGAGCAGTACTTC.

This clone qualifies as medium-sized. This chain connects TRBV7-8 to TRBJ2-1; the D gene is possibly TRBD2 (7 bases). CDR1 SGHVS and CDR2 FQNEAQ come from the germline V gene. The CDR3 has 17 amino acids. V was cut by 1 base and J by 4 bases, with 17 bases left in between. The CDR3 bases are TGTGCCAGCAGCTTAGAACACCTAGCGGACAGATACAATGAGCAGTTCTTC. As protein: CASSLEHLADRYNEQFF.

The chain links TRBV28 to TRBJ1-3, with TRBD1 as a possible D gene (5 bases). This CDR3 comprises 16 residues. Trimming pared 2 bases from V and 3 bases from J, leaving 14 bases between. CDR1 and CDR2 (germline): MDHEN, SYDVKM. CDR3 nucleotides: TGTGCCAGCAGTTTAGTTCCCCAGGGTTATGGAAACACCATATATTTT. This encodes CASSLVPQGYGNTIYF.

The chain recombines TRBV27 with TRBJ1-5; a possible D gene is TRBD1 (5 bases). The CDR3 covers 14 residues. CDR1 is MNHEY and CDR2 is SMNVEV in the germline V gene (reference sequence). V lost 2 bases and J 6 bases, leaving 11 bases between the germline ends. CDR3 sequence reads: CASSLSRGGQPQHF. CDR3 in DNA: TGTGCCAGCAGTTTAAGTAGGGGAGGTCAGCCCCAGCATTTT.

V usage is TRBV11-1 and J usage is TRBJ1-4; TRBD1 matches at 10 bases. J was trimmed by 5 bases and V by 5 bases; bases with no gene match: 5. The CDR3 length is 15 residues. Germline CDR1 reads SGHAT; CDR2 reads FQDESV (reference sequence). The CDR3 bases are TGTGCCAGCAGCCCAGGACAGGGGGGAAATGAAAAACTGTTTTTT. Amino acid sequence: CASSPGQGGNEKLFF.

The chain recombines TRBV6-1 with TRBJ2-2; D unclear. Germline V CDR1 and CDR2: MNHNS, SASEGT. Trimming stripped 10 bases from V and 6 bases from J, with 12 bases between. The CDR3 runs to 12 residues. CDR3 in amino acids: CATRRLAGELFF. The DNA for the CDR3 is TGTGCCACCAGGCGGTTGGCCGGGGAGCTGTTTTTT.

J is TRBJ2-7 and V is TRBV28; 11 bases map to TRBD2. Germline V gene lookup returns CDR1 MDHEN and CDR2 SYDVKM. Trimming cost V 6 bases and J 11 bases; bases outside gene matches: 9. The CDR3 is 13 residues long. The CDR3 coding sequence is TGTGCCAGCAGAACTAGCGGGAGTTGGGGGGAGTACTTC. It encodes CASRTSGSWGEYF.

This CDR3 reads CASSKDRGSIGETQYF. The CDR3 DNA reads TGTGCCAGTAGCAAAGACAGGGGAAGTATAGGAGAGACCCAGTACTTC. The V gene is TRBV19, the J gene TRBJ2-5; 8 bases are shared with TRBD1. The CDR3 spans 16 residues. Germline V gives CDR1 LNHDA, CDR2 SQIVND (reference sequence). With V trimmed by 6 bases and J by 4 bases, 13 bases remained unmatched. Combining the CDR3 with reference TRBV19 and TRBJ2-5 gives the whole variable domain DGGITQSPKYLFRKEGQNVTLSCEQNLNHDAMYWYRQDPGQGLRLIYYSQIVNDFQKGDIAEGYSVSREKKESFPLTVTSAQKNPTAFYLCASSKDRGSIGETQYFGPGTRLLVL.

The J gene is TRBJ2-5, the V gene TRBV11-2, with 12 positions matching TRBD2. CDR3 size: 15 residues. V was pared by 5 bases and J by 4 bases, with 5 bases of the junction left unmatched. Germline V gene sequence: CDR1 SGHAT, CDR2 FQNNGV. The CDR3 loop reads CASSTLTSGGETQYF. The CDR3 region has the DNA TGTGCCAGCAGCACCTTGACTAGCGGGGGAGAGACCCAGTACTTC.

CDR3 nucleotide sequence: TGTGCCAGTAGTATAGTCTCCGGGGGGAACTATGGCTACACCTTC. Amino acid sequence: CASSIVSGGNYGYTF. J is TRBJ1-2 and V is TRBV19, with D perhaps matching TRBD1 (5 bases). The CDR3 is 15 residues long. Trimming pared 1 base from V and 2 bases from J, leaving 11 bases between. Per the germline V gene, CDR1 is LNHDA and CDR2 is SQIVND (reference sequence).

This sequence joins TRBV27 and TRBJ2-2; D is possibly TRBD1 (6 bases). CDR3 length: 16 amino acids. V was trimmed by 5 bases and J by 0 bases, leaving 13 bases between them. Germline assignment: CDR1 MNHEY and CDR2 SMNVEV (reference sequence). CDR3 bases: TGTGCCAGCAGTACCTGGACAGCGTCGAACACCGGGGAGCTGTTTTTT. Its translation: CASSTWTASNTGELFF.

The rearrangement links TRBV5-1 to TRBJ2-1; possible D gene TRBD1, 5 bases. The CDR3 is 15 residues long. Per germline, CDR1 SGHRS and CDR2 YFSETQ. V was cut by 4 bases and J by 0 bases, with 11 bases left in between. The CDR3 DNA follows: TGCGCCAGCAGCCAGACAGTGCCCTCCTACAATGAGCAGTTCTTC. Translated, it gives CASSQTVPSYNEQFF.

The chain couples TRBV7-3 to TRBJ2-7; 12 bases line up with TRBD2. After removal of 4 bases from V and 7 bases from J, the junction contained 5 bases not matched to a gene. Germline CDR1 SGHTA, CDR2 FQGTGA. The CDR3 totals 14 residues. CDR3 sequence: CASSSSGGAREQYF. The CDR3 DNA reads TGTGCCAGCAGCTCTAGCGGGGGGGCTCGGGAGCAGTACTTC. The full variable domain, with the rest looked up from reference TRBV7-3 and TRBJ2-7, is GAGVSQTPSNKVTEKGKYVELRCDPISGHTALYWYRQSLGQGPEFLIYFQGTGAADDSGLPNDRFFAVRPEGSVSTLKIQRTERGDSAVYLCASSSSGGAREQYFGPGTRLTVT.